What follows is one T cell receptor beta chain and its context. Per germline, CDR1 MGHRA and CDR2 YSYEKL. The CDR3 totals 15 residues. With 1 base removed from V and 3 bases from J, the gap between germline ends came to 12 bases. This record comes from a study of patients and donors after allogeneic stem cell transplantation. One entry per CDR3 protein results from TCRdb running MiXCR on the RT-PCR reads. The data contain 410,000 or so distinct CDR3 sequences, roughly 17% of them singletons. The receptor's source is a human donor who was either an allogeneic HSCT recipient or a stem cell or donor lymphocyte infusion donor (not recorded which). It is not recorded whose cells these are; they may come from a transplant donor. V and J are TRBV4-1 and TRBJ1-2; D is perhaps TRBD1 (5 bases). Specimen: blood, either unsorted or a sorted T cell fraction (not recorded which). CDR3 amino acids: CASSQVRGEHYGYTF. DNA of the CDR3: TGCGCCAGCAGCCAAGTGAGAGGGGAGCACTATGGCTACACCTTC.